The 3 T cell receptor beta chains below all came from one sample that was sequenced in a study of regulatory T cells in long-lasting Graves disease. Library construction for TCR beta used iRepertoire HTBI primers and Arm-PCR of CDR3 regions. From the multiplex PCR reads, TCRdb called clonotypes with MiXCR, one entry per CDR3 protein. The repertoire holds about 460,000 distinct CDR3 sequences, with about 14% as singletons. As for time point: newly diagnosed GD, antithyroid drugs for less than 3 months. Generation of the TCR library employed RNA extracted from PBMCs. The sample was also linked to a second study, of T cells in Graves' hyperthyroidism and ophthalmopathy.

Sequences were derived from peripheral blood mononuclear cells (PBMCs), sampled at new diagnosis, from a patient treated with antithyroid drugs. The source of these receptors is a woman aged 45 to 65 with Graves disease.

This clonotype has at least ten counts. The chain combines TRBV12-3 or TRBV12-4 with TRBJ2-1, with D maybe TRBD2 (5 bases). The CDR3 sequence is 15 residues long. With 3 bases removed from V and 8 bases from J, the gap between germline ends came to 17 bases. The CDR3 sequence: CASSLPTPGVDEQFF. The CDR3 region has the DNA TGTGCCAGCAGTTTGCCGACACCCGGGGTCGATGAGCAGTTCTTC.

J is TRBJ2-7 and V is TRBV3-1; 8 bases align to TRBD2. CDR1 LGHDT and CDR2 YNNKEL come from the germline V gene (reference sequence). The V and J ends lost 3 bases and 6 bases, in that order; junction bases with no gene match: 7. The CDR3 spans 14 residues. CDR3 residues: CASSQGRAGGEQYF. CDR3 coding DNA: TGTGCCAGCAGCCAGGGTCGCGCGGGAGGCGAGCAGTACTTC.

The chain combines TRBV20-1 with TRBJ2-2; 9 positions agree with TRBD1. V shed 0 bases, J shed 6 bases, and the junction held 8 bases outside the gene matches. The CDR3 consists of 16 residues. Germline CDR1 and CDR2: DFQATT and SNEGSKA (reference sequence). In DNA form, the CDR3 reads TGCAGTGCTAGAGATTGGGGACAGGGTGCCCCCGGGGAGCTGTTTTTT. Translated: CSARDWGQGAPGELFF.